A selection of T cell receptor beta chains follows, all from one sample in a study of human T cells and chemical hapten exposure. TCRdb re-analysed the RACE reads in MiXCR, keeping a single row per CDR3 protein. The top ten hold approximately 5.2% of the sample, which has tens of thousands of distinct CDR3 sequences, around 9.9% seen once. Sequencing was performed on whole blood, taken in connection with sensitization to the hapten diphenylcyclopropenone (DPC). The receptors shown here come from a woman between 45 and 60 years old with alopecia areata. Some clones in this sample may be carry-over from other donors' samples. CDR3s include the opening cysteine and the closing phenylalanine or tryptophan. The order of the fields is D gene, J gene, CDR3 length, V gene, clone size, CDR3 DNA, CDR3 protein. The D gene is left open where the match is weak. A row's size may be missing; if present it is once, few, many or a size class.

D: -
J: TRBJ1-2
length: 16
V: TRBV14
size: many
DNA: TGTGCCAGCAGCCTCTTTTCCAGGGCCTCCGGGGGAGGCTACACCTTC
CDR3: CASSLFSRASGGGYTF

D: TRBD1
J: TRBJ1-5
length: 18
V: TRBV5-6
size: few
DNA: TGTGCCAGCAGCTACAGGACCCGGGACAGGGATAGCAATCAGCCCCAGCATTTT
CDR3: CASSYRTRDRDSNQPQHF

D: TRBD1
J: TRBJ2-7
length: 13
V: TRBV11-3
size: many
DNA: TGTGCCAGCAGCCGCACAGGGGGCTACGAGCAGTACTTC
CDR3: CASSRTGGYEQYF

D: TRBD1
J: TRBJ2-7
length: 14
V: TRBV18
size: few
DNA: TGTGCCAGCTCACCTCCTACAGGGGCTAGGGAGCAGTACTTC
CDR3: CASSPPTGAREQYF

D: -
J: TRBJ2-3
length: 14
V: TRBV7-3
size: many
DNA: TGTGCCAGCAGCCGGGGGCAGAGCACAGATACGCAGTATTTT
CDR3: CASSRGQSTDTQYF

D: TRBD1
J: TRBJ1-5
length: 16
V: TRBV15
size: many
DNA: TGTGCCACCAGCAGAGATTGGGGACAGGACGTTCAGCCCCAGCATTTT
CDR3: CATSRDWGQDVQPQHF

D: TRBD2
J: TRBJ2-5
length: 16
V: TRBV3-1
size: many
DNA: TGTGCCAGCAGCCAAGGGACTAGCGGGGGGGCTCAGACCCAGTACTTC
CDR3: CASSQGTSGGAQTQYF

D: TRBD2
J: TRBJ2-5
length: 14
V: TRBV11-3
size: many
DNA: TGTGCCAGCAGTAAGACTAGCGGCCAAGAGACCCAGTACTTC
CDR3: CASSKTSGQETQYF

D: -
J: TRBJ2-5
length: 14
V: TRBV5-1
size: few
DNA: TGCGCCAGCAGCTTACCGACGGGAAGAGAGACCCAGTACTTC
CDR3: CASSLPTGRETQYF

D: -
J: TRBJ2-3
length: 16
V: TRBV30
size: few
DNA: TGTGCCTGGAGTACGCAGCGGAGGGGTGGCACAGATACGCAGTATTTT
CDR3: CAWSTQRRGGTDTQYF

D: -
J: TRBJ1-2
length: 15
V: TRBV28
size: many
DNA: TGTGCCAGCTCTCCTCCCGGGGGGGCTAACTATGGCTACACCTTC
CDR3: CASSPPGGANYGYTF

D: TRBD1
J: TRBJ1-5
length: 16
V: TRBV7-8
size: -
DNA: TGTGCCAGCAGCTATGGGACAGGGTTTGTCAATCAGCCCCAGCATTTT
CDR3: CASSYGTGFVNQPQHF

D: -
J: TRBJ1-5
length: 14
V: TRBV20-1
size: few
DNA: TGCAGTGCTAGATCGGTAGGAGGCAATCAGCCCCAGCATTTT
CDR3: CSARSVGGNQPQHF

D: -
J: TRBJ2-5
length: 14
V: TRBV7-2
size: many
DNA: TGTGCCAGCAGCCCCCGCGCCCTAGCGAGCGACCAGTACTTC
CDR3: CASSPRALASDQYF

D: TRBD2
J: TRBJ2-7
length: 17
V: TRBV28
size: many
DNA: TGTGCCAGCAGTACCACGGGACTAGCGGGATTAGCCTACGAGCAGTACTTC
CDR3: CASSTTGLAGLAYEQYF

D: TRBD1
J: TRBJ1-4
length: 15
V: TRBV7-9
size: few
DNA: TGTGCCAGCAGCTCTTCCGGGACAGGGGAAGAAAAACTGTTTTTT
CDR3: CASSSSGTGEEKLFF

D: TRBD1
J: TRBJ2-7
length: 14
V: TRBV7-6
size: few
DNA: TGTGCCAGCAGCAATCTTCAGGGGGCTGGCGAGCAGTACTTC
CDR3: CASSNLQGAGEQYF

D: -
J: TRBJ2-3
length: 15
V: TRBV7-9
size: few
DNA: TGTGCCAGCAGCTTGCGACAGTTACTCACAGATACGCAGTATTTT
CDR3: CASSLRQLLTDTQYF

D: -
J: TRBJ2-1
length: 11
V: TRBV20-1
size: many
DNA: TGCAGTGCTAGACTGGACAATGAGCAGTTCTTC
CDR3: CSARLDNEQFF

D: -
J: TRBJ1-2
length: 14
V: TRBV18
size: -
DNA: TGTGCCAGCTCACAGCCACCAGAGCGAATCGGCTACACCTTC
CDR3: CASSQPPERIGYTF

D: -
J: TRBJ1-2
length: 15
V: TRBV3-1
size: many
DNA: TGTGCCAGCAGCCAAGATCACGGGGGCGCGAATGGCTACACCTTC
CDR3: CASSQDHGGANGYTF

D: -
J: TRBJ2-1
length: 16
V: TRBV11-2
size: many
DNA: TGTGCCAGCAGCTTAGTAGTAGCCTCGTACTACAATGAGCAGTTCTTC
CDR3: CASSLVVASYYNEQFF

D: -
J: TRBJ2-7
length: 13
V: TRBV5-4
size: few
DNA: TGTGCCAGCAGCAGCGACAGCCCCTACGAGCAGTACTTC
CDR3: CASSSDSPYEQYF

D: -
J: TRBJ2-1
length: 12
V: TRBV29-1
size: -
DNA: TGCAGCGTTGAAGTTCAACGCAATGAGCAGTTCTTC
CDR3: CSVEVQRNEQFF

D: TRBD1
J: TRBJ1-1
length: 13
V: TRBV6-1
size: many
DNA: TGTGCCGGACAACAGGGGGCGCCCACTGAAGCTTTCTTT
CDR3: CAGQQGAPTEAFF

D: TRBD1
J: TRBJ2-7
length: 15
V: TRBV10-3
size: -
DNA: TGTGCCATCAGCGAATACGACAGGGGCTCCTACGAGCAGTACTTC
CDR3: CAISEYDRGSYEQYF

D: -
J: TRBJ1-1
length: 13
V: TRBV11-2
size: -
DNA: TGTGCCAGCAGCCAAGGGGTTGTCACTGAAGCTTTCTTT
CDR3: CASSQGVVTEAFF

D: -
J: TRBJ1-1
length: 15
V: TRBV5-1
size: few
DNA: TGCGCCAGCAGCTTGAGCGGTGTGTCCGGCACTGAAGCTTTCTTT
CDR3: CASSLSGVSGTEAFF

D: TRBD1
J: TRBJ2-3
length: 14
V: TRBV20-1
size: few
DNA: TGCAGTGCTAGTGGGACAGGGGCGGCAGATACGCAGTATTTT
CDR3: CSASGTGAADTQYF

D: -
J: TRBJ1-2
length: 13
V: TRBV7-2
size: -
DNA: TGTGCCAGCAGCCCGGCCCAAGACTATGGCTACACCTTC
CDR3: CASSPAQDYGYTF

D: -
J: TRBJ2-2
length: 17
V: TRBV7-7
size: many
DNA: TGTGCCAGCAGCTTCAGGACCGGGACTCAATCAGGCGGGGAGCTGTTTTTT
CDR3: CASSFRTGTQSGGELFF

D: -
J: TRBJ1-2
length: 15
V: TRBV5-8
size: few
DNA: TGTGCCAGCAGCTTGGTCCACAGGGACCGTGATGGCTACACCTTC
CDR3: CASSLVHRDRDGYTF

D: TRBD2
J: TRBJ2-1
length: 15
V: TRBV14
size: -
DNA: TGTGCCAGCAGCCATCCAGCGGGGGGGCCCAATGAGCAGTTCTTC
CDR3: CASSHPAGGPNEQFF

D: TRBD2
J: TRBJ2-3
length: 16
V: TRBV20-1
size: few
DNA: TGCAGTGCGCCCGATAGGGCTAGCGGGGGGGCAGATACGCAGTATTTT
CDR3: CSAPDRASGGADTQYF

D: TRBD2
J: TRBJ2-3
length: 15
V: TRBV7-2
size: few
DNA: TGTGCCAGCAGCCGCCGACTAGCGGACACAGATACGCAGTATTTT
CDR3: CASSRRLADTDTQYF

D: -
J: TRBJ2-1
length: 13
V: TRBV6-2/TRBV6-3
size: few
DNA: TGTGCTGGGCGGGCTAGCAGCCACAATGAGCAGTTCTTC
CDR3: CAGRASSHNEQFF

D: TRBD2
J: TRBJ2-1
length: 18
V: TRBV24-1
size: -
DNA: TGTGCCACCAGTGATTCCCGATTGCTAGCGGGAGGGGACAATGAGCAGTTCTTC
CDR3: CATSDSRLLAGGDNEQFF

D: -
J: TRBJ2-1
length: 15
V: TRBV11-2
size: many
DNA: TGTGCCATCTCACCCGGGCTCGGGCCACTGAATGAGCAGTTCTTC
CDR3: CAISPGLGPLNEQFF

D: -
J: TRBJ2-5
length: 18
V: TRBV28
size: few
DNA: TGTGCCAGCAGTCTCTCCTTAATGGACGGAGCACCCCAAGAGACCCAGTACTTC
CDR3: CASSLSLMDGAPQETQYF

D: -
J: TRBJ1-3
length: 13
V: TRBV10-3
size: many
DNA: TGTGCCATCAGTTCCTTAGGGTCCTCCGATATGGATTTT
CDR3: CAISSLGSSDMDF

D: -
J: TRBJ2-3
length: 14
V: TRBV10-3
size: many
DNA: TGTGCCACCGCAAGGCGCGGAAGCACAGATACGCAGTATTTT
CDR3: CATARRGSTDTQYF

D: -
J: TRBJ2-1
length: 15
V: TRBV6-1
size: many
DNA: TGTGCCAGCAGTGAAAGGGGGGGCGAATACAATGAGCAGTTCTTC
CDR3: CASSERGGEYNEQFF

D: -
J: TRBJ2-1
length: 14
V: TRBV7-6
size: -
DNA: TGTGCCAGCAGCCCTACCTCCCTAGTCGATGAGCAGTTCTTC
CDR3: CASSPTSLVDEQFF

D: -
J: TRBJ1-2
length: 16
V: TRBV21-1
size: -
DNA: TGTGCCAGCAGCGCAGGGTTAGGCCCGGAGGACTATGGCTACACCTTC
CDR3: CASSAGLGPEDYGYTF

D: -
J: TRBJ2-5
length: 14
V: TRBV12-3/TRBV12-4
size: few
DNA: TGTGCCAGCAGCCGACAAGAGACCCAAGAGACCCAGTACTTC
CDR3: CASSRQETQETQYF

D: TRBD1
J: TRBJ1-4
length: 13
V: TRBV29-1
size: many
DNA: TGCAGCGGGCAGGGGGCCAGTAATGAAAAACTGTTTTTT
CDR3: CSGQGASNEKLFF

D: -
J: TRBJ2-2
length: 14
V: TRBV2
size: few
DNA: TGTGCCAGCAGTGATTACAGGGTCACCGGGGAGCTGTTTTTT
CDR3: CASSDYRVTGELFF

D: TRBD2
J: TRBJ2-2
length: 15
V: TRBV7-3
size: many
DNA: TGTGCCAGCAGCTACACCGGGAGGAATCCCGGGGAGCTGTTTTTT
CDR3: CASSYTGRNPGELFF

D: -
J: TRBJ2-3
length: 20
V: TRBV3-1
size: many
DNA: TGTGCCAGCAGCCAAGTTAGTGAATTTATCCAGGGATCGGTCAAAGATACGCAGTATTTT
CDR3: CASSQVSEFIQGSVKDTQYF

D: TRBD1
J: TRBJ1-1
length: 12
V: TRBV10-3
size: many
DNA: TGTGCCAGCCGGACAGGGAACACTGAAGCTTTCTTT
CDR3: CASRTGNTEAFF

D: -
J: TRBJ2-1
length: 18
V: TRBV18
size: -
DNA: TGTGCCAGCTCGCAAAATTTCGCGGGCTCTTCGGGGTTGGATGAGCAGTTCTTC
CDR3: CASSQNFAGSSGLDEQFF

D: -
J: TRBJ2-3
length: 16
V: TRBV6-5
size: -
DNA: TGTGCCAGCAAGAGAGGGGCGATGTCTAGCACAGATACGCAGTATTTT
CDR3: CASKRGAMSSTDTQYF

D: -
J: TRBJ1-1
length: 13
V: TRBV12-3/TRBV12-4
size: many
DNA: TGTGCCAGCAGGGATGGACGGGGTACTGAAGCTTTCTTT
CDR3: CASRDGRGTEAFF

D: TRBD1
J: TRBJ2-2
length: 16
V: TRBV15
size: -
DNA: TGTGCCACCAGCAACCGCGGGACAGGGGTCCCCGGGGAGCTGTTTTTT
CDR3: CATSNRGTGVPGELFF